These 32 T cell receptor beta chains were all obtained from the same sample, sequenced in a study of shared clonotypes between healthy human individuals. CD45RO-negative, CCR7-positively selected cells formed the naive CD8 fraction, excluding terminally differentiated effector memory CD45RA+ cells. The repertoire was sequenced with immunoSEQ multiplex PCR; TCRdb's copy has only in-frame clones and lacks some. The sample includes around 2,100,000 clones, just under 95% of them seen just once. Sequencing was performed on naive CD8+ T cells sorted from blood. The receptors derive from a man younger than 35 in good health.

As DNA, the CDR3 is TGTGCCAGCAGTCCTCCCGAGAGTCCCCTCTACGAGCAGTACTTC. This codes for CASSPPESPLYEQYF. The chain combines TRBV6-5 with TRBJ2-7, with D unclear. Trimming removed 5 bases from V and 3 bases from J, with 17 bases in between. Germline CDR1 is MNHEY and CDR2 is SVGAGI. There are 15 residues in the CDR3.

The chain combines TRBV4-1 with TRBJ1-2, with D possibly matching TRBD1 (6 bases). Trimming shortened V by 1 base and J by 8 bases, and 14 bases separated the two germline ends. This CDR3 region has 14 residues. CDR1 and CDR2 from the germline V gene are MGHRA and YSYEKL. This chain's CDR3 is CASSQGGGLGGYTF. The CDR3 coding sequence is TGCGCCAGCAGCCAAGGCGGGGGGCTGGGGGGCTACACCTTC.

V usage is TRBV7-9 and J usage is TRBJ1-3; a weak D match, TRBD1 (6 bases). CDR1 is SEHNR and CDR2 is FQNEAQ in the germline V gene (reference sequence). The CDR3 loop spans 15 amino acids. V lost 5 bases and J 0 bases, leaving 11 bases between the germline ends. CDR3 in DNA: TGTGCCAGCAGCCTGGACAGCGGCTCTGGAAACACCATATATTTT. This translates into CASSLDSGSGNTIYF.

Comments on this clone: The sample holds other DNA sequences that translate to the same CDR3. This chain connects TRBV6-5 to TRBJ1-1; 11 bases are a match to TRBD1. Germline CDR1 and CDR2: MNHEY and SVGAGI. This CDR3 has 14 amino acids. V lost 2 bases and J lost 5; bases outside the gene matches: 1. The CDR3 is CASSYGTGGTEAFF. In nucleotides, the CDR3 is TGTGCCAGCAGTTACGGGACAGGGGGTACTGAAGCTTTCTTT.

Worth noting for this clone: The sample has other DNA sequences that encode this CDR3 too. The V gene is TRBV4-1, the J gene TRBJ2-7, with 8 bases aligning to TRBD1. Per the germline V gene, CDR1 is MGHRA and CDR2 is YSYEKL. There are 15 residues in the CDR3. V was clipped by 1 base and J by 2 bases; unmatched bases: 4. Written as DNA, the CDR3 is TGCGCCAGCAGCCAAGCCGGGACAGGTCCCTACGAGCAGTACTTC. Its translation: CASSQAGTGPYEQYF.

In this sample, this clone turned up a few times. The rearrangement joins TRBV27 to TRBJ1-6; unclear D gene. Trimming pared 2 bases from V and 7 bases from J, leaving 9 bases between. There are 14 residues in the CDR3. Germline V gene data show CDR1 as MNHEY and CDR2 as SMNVEV (reference sequence). CDR3: CASSLAVFNSPLHF. CDR3 in DNA: TGTGCCAGCAGTTTAGCCGTATTCAATTCACCCCTCCACTTT.

The chain has TRBV7-9 and TRBJ2-7; 7 nucleotides match TRBD1. With V trimmed by 4 bases and J by 3 bases, 9 bases remained unmatched. The CDR3 covers 15 residues. CDR1 is SEHNR, CDR2 FQNEAQ, per germline (reference sequence). The CDR3 loop reads CASSSTGTEYYEQYF. The CDR3 region has the DNA TGTGCCAGCAGCTCAACCGGGACAGAGTACTACGAGCAGTACTTC.

The chain couples TRBV9 to TRBJ1-2, with TRBD1 matching over 7 bases. CDR1 and CDR2 from the germline V gene are SGDLS and YYNGEE. J gave up 4 bases and V 4 bases, and 7 bases lay outside the gene matches. This CDR3 spans 14 amino acids. CDR3 region: CASSSPGQLYGYTF. The CDR3 DNA reads TGTGCCAGCAGCTCACCGGGACAGCTCTATGGCTACACCTTC.

The V gene is TRBV11-2, the J gene TRBJ1-1; a possible D gene is TRBD1 (5 bases). CDR3 length: 13 amino acids. In germline, CDR1 is SGHAT, CDR2 FQNNGV. V was shortened by 2 bases and J by 4 bases, with 8 bases between the two germline ends. As DNA, the CDR3 is TGTGCCAGCAGCTTAATGGGGGTCACTGAAGCTTTCTTT. This codes for CASSLMGVTEAFF.

The chain employs TRBV4-1 and TRBJ2-5; no clear D gene. The CDR3 runs 14 residues. Germline values: CDR1 MGHRA, CDR2 YSYEKL. Trimming shortened V by 3 bases and J by 1 base, and 9 bases separated the two germline ends. The CDR3 sequence: CASSHPNSQETQYF. CDR3 nucleotide sequence: TGCGCCAGCAGCCATCCTAACAGCCAAGAGACCCAGTACTTC.

The rearrangement links TRBV19 to TRBJ2-5, with 9 nucleotides matching TRBD2. Germline assignment: CDR1 LNHDA and CDR2 SQIVND (reference sequence). The CDR3 spans 15 residues. The ends lost 4 bases at V and 4 bases at J; junction bases unmatched: 7. CDR3 in DNA: TGTGCCAGTAGTAATAGCGGGAGTGACGGAGAGACCCAGTACTTC. This sequence encodes CASSNSGSDGETQYF.

This chain connects TRBV25-1 to TRBJ2-7; D is possibly TRBD1 (5 bases). The CDR3 loop spans 13 amino acids. The germline V and J ends were trimmed by 7 bases and 3 bases, with 13 bases remaining between them. Germline CDR1 is MGHDK and CDR2 is SYGVNS. The CDR3 sequence is CASTEQDGYEQYF. CDR3 DNA: TGTGCCAGCACCGAACAGGATGGCTACGAGCAGTACTTC.

The chain has TRBV29-1 and TRBJ1-2, with D perhaps TRBD1 (5 bases). V was cut by 3 bases and J by 4 bases, with 21 bases left in between. This CDR3 has 16 residues. Looked up from germline, CDR1 is SQVTM and CDR2 is ANQGSEA. CDR3 region: CSVDRGEKAISYGYTF. CDR3 coding DNA: TGCAGCGTTGATAGGGGCGAAAAGGCGATATCCTATGGCTACACCTTC.

V gene TRBV13 combines with J gene TRBJ2-7, with 12 bases fitting TRBD2. Trimming at V came to 4 bases and at J to 4 bases, leaving 5 bases not matched to a gene. Germline loops: CDR1 PRHDT, CDR2 FYEKMQ (reference sequence). The CDR3 loop spans 15 amino acids. In nucleotides, the CDR3 is TGTGCCAGCAGCTCCTGGACTAGCGGGAAATACGAGCAGTACTTC. Its translation: CASSSWTSGKYEQYF.

As for this clone: The same CDR3 arises from other DNA sequences in this sample as well. This chain connects TRBV28 to TRBJ1-1, with no clear D. CDR3 size: 12 residues. Trimming pared 6 bases from V and 4 bases from J, leaving 9 bases between. Looked up from germline, CDR1 is MDHEN and CDR2 is SYDVKM. The CDR3 DNA reads as TGTGCCAGCAGACTAGAAGGCACTGAAGCTTTCTTT. Its protein product is CASRLEGTEAFF.

This chain connects TRBV14 to TRBJ1-4; D possibly corresponds to TRBD1 (5 bases). Germline CDR1 SGHDN, CDR2 FVKESK. Trimming took off 4 bases at V and 6 bases at J, with 9 bases between the two ends. The CDR3 totals 13 residues. The CDR3: CASSRTGYEKLFF. The CDR3 DNA is TGTGCCAGCAGCCGTACAGGTTATGAAAAACTGTTTTTT.

Regarding this clone: The same CDR3 can be traced to other DNA sequences in this sample. The gene calls are TRBV30 and TRBJ2-7, with D perhaps TRBD2 (6 bases). Trimming shortened V by 0 bases and J by 3 bases, and 9 bases separated the two germline ends. Looked up from germline, CDR1 is GTSNPN and CDR2 is SVGIG (reference sequence). The CDR3 spans 13 residues. CDR3 DNA sequence: TGTGCCTGGAGTGTGACCGGGGGCTACGAGCAGTACTTC. Translating gives CAWSVTGGYEQYF.

The rearrangement joins TRBV27 to TRBJ1-5; no clear D. V was trimmed by 3 bases and J by 4 bases, leaving 10 bases between them. CDR1 MNHEY and CDR2 SMNVEV come from the germline V gene (reference sequence). The CDR3 is made up of 14 amino acids. The CDR3 is CASSLSQANQPQHF. The CDR3 DNA follows: TGTGCCAGCAGTTTGTCTCAGGCGAATCAGCCCCAGCATTTT.

The V gene is TRBV6-5, the J gene TRBJ2-7, with 8 bases lining up with TRBD1. Trimming took 0 bases from V and 3 from J; bases not matched to a gene: 7. The CDR3 contains 16 residues. CDR1 and CDR2 (germline): MNHEY, SVGAGI. The CDR3 nucleotides are TGTGCCAGCAGTTACTCGACAGGGGAGTTCGACTACGAGCAGTACTTC. Translated: CASSYSTGEFDYEQYF.

This clone has only a few counts. The rearrangement links TRBV7-6 to TRBJ1-2, with 9 bases identical to TRBD1. The germline gives CDR1 SGHVS, CDR2 FNYEAQ. The length of the CDR3 is 13 residues. V trimming: 5 bases; J trimming: 5 bases; junction bases outside the gene matches: 3. The chain's CDR3 is CASSPDRGYGYTF. The CDR3 nucleotides read TGTGCCAGCAGCCCGGACAGGGGATATGGCTACACCTTC.

The V gene is TRBV10-3, the J gene TRBJ2-1, with 8 bases that match TRBD2. Per germline, CDR1 ENHRY and CDR2 SYGVKD. This CDR3 has 16 amino acids. Trimming removed 6 bases from V and 5 bases from J; junction bases left unmatched: 12. The DNA for the CDR3 is TGTGCCATCAGGCCAGGCGGCGGGGGGTTCGACAATGAGCAGTTCTTC. Its translation is CAIRPGGGGFDNEQFF.

V and J are TRBV7-9 and TRBJ1-2; D is ambiguous. The CDR3 sequence is 17 residues long. V lost 2 bases and J 1 base, leaving 17 bases between the germline ends. The germline gives CDR1 SEHNR, CDR2 FQNEAQ (reference sequence). The CDR3 nucleotides are TGTGCCAGCAGCTTAAAGAATAACCAGGCGCTTAACTATGGCTACACCTTC. Its translation: CASSLKNNQALNYGYTF.

The genes are TRBV6-6 and TRBJ2-3, with TRBD2 matching over 9 bases. The J segment lost 6 bases and the V segment lost 7 bases, leaving 14 bases of the junction unmatched. The CDR3 loop spans 16 amino acids. Germline V gene data show CDR1 as MNHNY and CDR2 as SVGAGI (reference sequence). The CDR3 is CASTQGLAGSTDTQYF. The CDR3 nucleotides are TGTGCCAGCACCCAGGGGCTAGCGGGGTCTACCGATACGCAGTATTTT.

The V call is TRBV27, the J call TRBJ2-7; TRBD1 aligns across 7 bases. The CDR3 sequence is 14 residues long. CDR1 is MNHEY, CDR2 SMNVEV, per germline (reference sequence). The junction had 9 bases not matched to a gene; V was cut back by 3 bases and J by 7 bases. The CDR3 protein is CASSFFPQGEEQYF. As DNA, the CDR3 is TGTGCCAGCAGTTTTTTCCCTCAGGGGGAAGAGCAGTACTTC.

The CDR3 loop reads CASSQDPGTGTGANVLTF. The CDR3 region has the DNA TGCGCCAGCAGCCAAGATCCCGGGACAGGGACTGGGGCCAACGTCCTGACTTTC. The rearrangement joins TRBV4-1 to TRBJ2-6; 9 bases map to TRBD1. V was pared by 0 bases and J by 2 bases, with 5 bases of the junction left unmatched. CDR3 size: 18 residues. CDR1 is MGHRA and CDR2 is YSYEKL in the germline V gene.

The chain combines TRBV19 with TRBJ2-5, with 7 positions matching TRBD2. This CDR3 is built from 14 residues. The trim removed 4 bases at V and 5 bases at J, leaving 7 bases unmatched. Per germline, CDR1 LNHDA and CDR2 SQIVND (reference sequence). CDR3: CASSNGGSAETQYF. Here the CDR3 DNA reads TGTGCCAGTAGTAACGGGGGGTCCGCGGAGACCCAGTACTTC. The full variable domain, its missing parts supplied by reference TRBV19 and TRBJ2-5, is DGGITQSPKYLFRKEGQNVTLSCEQNLNHDAMYWYRQDPGQGLRLIYYSQIVNDFQKGDIAEGYSVSREKKESFPLTVTSAQKNPTAFYLCASSNGGSAETQYFGPGTRLLVL.

The rearrangement uses TRBV19 and TRBJ2-5; TRBD2 aligns across 9 bases. J lost 0 bases, V lost 5 bases, and 1 base had no gene match. Germline CDR1 and CDR2: LNHDA and SQIVND (reference sequence). This CDR3 contains 14 residues. CDR3 protein: CASSLAGYQETQYF. Here the CDR3 DNA reads TGTGCCAGTAGTCTAGCGGGGTACCAAGAGACCCAGTACTTC.

The V and J genes are TRBV27 and TRBJ2-5; D not certain. V was clipped by 0 bases and J by 7 bases, with 9 bases between them. In germline, CDR1 is MNHEY, CDR2 SMNVEV (reference sequence). The CDR3 spans 13 residues. In nucleotides, the CDR3 is TGTGCCAGCAGTTTATCTCCTGGCGGGACCCAGTACTTC. Protein product: CASSLSPGGTQYF.

J is TRBJ2-1 and V is TRBV4-2, with D unresolved. Trimming shortened V by 4 bases and J by 4 bases, and 14 bases separated the two germline ends. The germline gives CDR1 LGHNA, CDR2 YNFKEQ. CDR3 length equals 15 residues. CDR3 nucleotide sequence: TGTGCCAGCAGCCCCTTTCCTGGGGTTTACAATGAGCAGTTCTTC. It is translated as CASSPFPGVYNEQFF.

As DNA, the CDR3 is TGTGCCAGCAGCTTAAGTGCTGCTGGGGGTTCACCCCTCCACTTT. This codes for CASSLSAAGGSPLHF. This chain joins TRBV7-9 and TRBJ1-6; tentative D call: TRBD1 (5 bases). Germline V lookup: CDR1 SEHNR, CDR2 FQNEAQ (reference sequence). Trimming shortened V by 2 bases and J by 9 bases, and 14 bases separated the two germline ends. The CDR3 extends over 15 amino acids.

This clone was seen just once. The chain is built from TRBV7-2 and TRBJ1-1; D gene uncertain. Looked up from germline, CDR1 is SGHTA and CDR2 is FQGNSA. The CDR3 sequence is 15 residues long. The ends were cut back, 2 bases at V and 0 bases at J, with 10 bases in the middle. The CDR3 sequence is CASSLPPSLNTEAFF. The CDR3 DNA reads as TGTGCCAGCAGCTTACCGCCCAGTCTGAACACTGAAGCTTTCTTT.

The J gene is TRBJ1-5, the V gene TRBV30; no clear D. Per the germline V gene, CDR1 is GTSNPN and CDR2 is SVGIG (reference sequence). V lost 0 bases and J 2 bases, leaving 11 bases between the germline ends. The CDR3 length is 15 residues. The CDR3: CAWSVTGFGNQPQHF. The CDR3 bases are TGTGCCTGGAGTGTAACGGGGTTTGGCAATCAGCCCCAGCATTTT. Full variable domain (rest looked up from reference TRBV30 and TRBJ1-5): SQTIHQWPATLVQPVGSPLSLECTVEGTSNPNLYWYRQAAGRGLQLLFYSVGIGQISSEVPQNLSASRPQDRQFILSSKKLLLSDSGFYLCAWSVTGFGNQPQHFGDGTRLSIL.